This entry lists 17 T cell receptor beta chains sequenced from one sample in a study of shared clonotypes between healthy human individuals. Assay: immunoSEQ multiplex PCR; the TCRdb copy retains only in-frame clones and omits some. The sample lists 450,000 to 500,000 clones, roughly 80% seen once, with approximately 12% in the top ten. Sequencing input: PBMCs. The origin of the receptors is a woman aged 40 to 50 in good health. Some clones in this sample may be carry-over from other donors' samples.

This chain connects TRBV2 to TRBJ1-6; D may be TRBD1 (6 bases). From germline, CDR1 is SNHLY and CDR2 FYNNEI. Trimming left V 3 bases short and J 3 bases short, with 24 bases between. The CDR3 spans 20 residues. CDR3 residues: CASSDQSGTRIDSYNSPLHF. Here the CDR3 DNA reads TGTGCCAGCAGTGACCAATCCGGGACAAGAATAGATAGCTATAATTCACCCCTCCACTTT.

The chain links TRBV5-1 to TRBJ2-2; D may match TRBD1 or TRBD2 (5 bases each). Trimming stripped 10 bases from V and 0 bases from J, with 10 bases between. CDR3 size: 13 residues. Germline values: CDR1 SGHRS, CDR2 YFSETQ. The CDR3 bases are TGCGCCGGAAGGGACCCGAACACCGGGGAGCTGTTTTTT. Encoded protein: CAGRDPNTGELFF.

The chain couples TRBV2 to TRBJ2-1; TRBD2 matches at 10 bases. The CDR3 runs to 14 residues. Germline V gene lookup returns CDR1 SNHLY and CDR2 FYNNEI. V gave up 2 bases and J gave up 9 bases; unmatched junction bases: 4. The CDR3 sequence is CASSELAGDSEQFF. The CDR3 DNA follows: TGTGCCAGCAGTGAACTAGCGGGAGATAGTGAGCAGTTCTTC.

The rearrangement uses TRBV27 and TRBJ2-7, with TRBD2 identical over 11 bases. V was pared by 5 bases and J by 5 bases, with 11 bases of the junction left unmatched. CDR1 MNHEY and CDR2 SMNVEV come from the germline V gene (reference sequence). The CDR3 runs 16 residues. The CDR3 DNA reads as TGTGCCAGCAGTCCACAACTAGCGGGAGCGTTCCACGAGCAGTACTTC. Protein product: CASSPQLAGAFHEQYF.

Regarding this clone: This may be a read error: a much more frequent sequence differs by one nucleotide. Other DNA sequences within the sample encode an identical CDR3. This chain joins TRBV6-6 and TRBJ2-5; D uncertain. The J call is in doubt because the DNA end fits TRBJ2-7 better. The CDR3 runs 11 residues. CDR1 is MNHNY and CDR2 is SVGAGI in the germline V gene (reference sequence). The CDR3 here is CASSYTYEQYF. The CDR3 region has the DNA TGTGCCAGCAGTTACACCTACGAGCAGTACTTC.

The genes are TRBV10-2 and TRBJ2-5, with D hard to call. The J call is doubtful: the DNA matches TRBJ2-7 better. The CDR3 runs 14 residues. CDR1 and CDR2 from the germline V gene are WSHSY and SAAADI. The CDR3 loop reads CASSDSRTSDEQYF. DNA for the CDR3: TGCGCCAGCAGTGATTCGCGAACCTCGGACGAGCAGTACTTC.

About this clone: In the same sample, other DNA sequences code for this CDR3. V gene TRBV6-1 combines with J gene TRBJ1-2; D is undetermined. The CDR3 contains 13 residues. The germline V gene has CDR1 MNHNS and CDR2 SASEGT. CDR3: CASRPDRPYGYTF. The CDR3 DNA follows: TGTGCTAGCCGCCCGGACCGCCCCTATGGCTACACCTTC.

The gene calls are TRBV11-3 and TRBJ2-5; the match to TRBD1 covers 10 bases. Per germline, CDR1 SGHNT and CDR2 YENEEA. This CDR3 has 17 residues. The V and J ends lost 5 bases and 4 bases, in that order; junction bases with no gene match: 13. The CDR3: CASSPGQGVPFGETQYF. The CDR3 DNA follows: TGTGCCAGCAGCCCAGGACAGGGGGTCCCCTTTGGAGAGACCCAGTACTTC.

The V and J genes are TRBV19 and TRBJ2-3; perhaps TRBD1 as D (6 bases). The CDR3 is made up of 14 amino acids. V was trimmed by 3 bases and J by 3 bases, leaving 10 bases between them. The germline CDR1 and CDR2 sequences are LNHDA and SQIVND (reference sequence). The CDR3 is CASSIRGGTDTQYF. For the CDR3, the DNA is TGTGCCAGTAGTATCAGGGGCGGGACAGATACGCAGTATTTT.

The rearrangement joins TRBV30 to TRBJ1-2; 7 bases are a match to TRBD1. This CDR3 is 12 amino acids long. CDR1 and CDR2 from the germline V gene are GTSNPN and SVGIG (reference sequence). After removal of 2 bases from V and 7 bases from J, the junction contained 4 bases not matched to a gene. The CDR3 sequence is CAWSPYRGGYTF. The CDR3 DNA follows: TGTGCCTGGAGTCCCTACAGGGGTGGCTACACCTTC.

CDR3 residues: CASSPYRRRTNTEAFF. DNA for the CDR3: TGTGCCAGCAGTCCTTACCGGCGCAGAACGAACACTGAAGCTTTCTTT. The J gene is TRBJ1-1, the V gene TRBV28; no clear D gene. V was shortened by 5 bases and J by 1 base, with 17 bases between the two germline ends. CDR1 and CDR2 from the germline V gene are MDHEN and SYDVKM. The CDR3 has 16 residues.

The V call is TRBV5-6, the J call TRBJ2-3; the match to TRBD2 covers 9 bases. Germline CDR1 reads SGHDT; CDR2 reads YYEEEE. The V segment lost 0 bases and the J segment 6 bases; nucleotides outside the gene matches: 5. CDR3 size: 15 residues. The DNA of the CDR3 is TGTGCCAGCAGCTTGGTTAGCGGGAGAGGGGATACGCAGTATTTT. Translation: CASSLVSGRGDTQYF. The whole variable domain, remainder taken from reference TRBV5-6 and TRBJ2-3, is DAGVTQSPTHLIKTRGQQVTLRCSPKSGHDTVSWYQQALGQGPQFIFQYYEEEERQRGNFPDRFSGHQFPNYSSELNVNALLLGDSALYLCASSLVSGRGDTQYFGPGTRLTVL.

J is TRBJ1-5 and V is TRBV15; TRBD1 might be the D (5 bases). The CDR3 is 20 residues long. Trimming removed 0 bases at V and 1 base at J, with 22 bases between. The germline V gene has CDR1 LNHNV and CDR2 YYDKDF (reference sequence). CDR3 region: CATSRDHVVATDPSNQPQHF. Written as DNA, the CDR3 is TGTGCCACCAGCAGAGATCATGTGGTTGCGACAGACCCGAGCAATCAGCCCCAGCATTTT.

The genes are TRBV30 and TRBJ1-1; 7 nucleotides agree with TRBD1. This CDR3 has 12 residues. Germline V gives CDR1 GTSNPN, CDR2 SVGIG (reference sequence). J gave up 2 bases and V 5 bases, and 2 bases lay outside the gene matches. As DNA, the CDR3 is TGTGCCTGGGGGGACAGAAACACTGAAGCTTTCTTT. Its protein is CAWGDRNTEAFF.

This chain connects TRBV7-6 to TRBJ1-3; 7 nucleotides line up with TRBD1. V trimming: 5 bases; J trimming: 4 bases; junction bases outside the gene matches: 8. The CDR3 is 15 amino acids. Germline CDR1 SGHVS, CDR2 FNYEAQ. For the CDR3, the DNA is TGTGCCAGCAGCCCGGAGACAGGGTCAGGAAACACCATATATTTT. Amino acids: CASSPETGSGNTIYF.

The chain couples TRBV5-1 to TRBJ1-1; the D gene is possibly TRBD1 (6 bases). Looked up from germline, CDR1 is SGHRS and CDR2 is YFSETQ. The CDR3 loop spans 15 amino acids. The germline V and J ends were trimmed by 0 bases and 6 bases, with 15 bases remaining between them. This chain's CDR3 is CASSLAGGLPAEAFF. Here the CDR3 DNA reads TGCGCCAGCAGCTTGGCCGGGGGGCTACCGGCTGAAGCTTTCTTT. Complete variable domain (other parts from reference TRBV5-1 and TRBJ1-1): KAGVTQTPRYLIKTRGQQVTLSCSPISGHRSVSWYQQTPGQGLQFLFEYFSETQRNKGNFPGRFSGRQFSNSRSEMNVSTLELGDSALYLCASSLAGGLPAEAFFGQGTRLTVV.

This chain links TRBV28 with TRBJ2-1; 11 bases match TRBD2. The V gene's germline CDR1 is MDHEN and CDR2 SYDVKM. V was clipped by 6 bases and J by 1 base; unmatched bases: 8. The CDR3 contains 17 residues. CDR3 sequence (DNA): TGTGCCAGCAGGAAGACTAGCGGGATTGTTTCCTACAATGAGCAGTTCTTC. Amino acid sequence: CASRKTSGIVSYNEQFF.